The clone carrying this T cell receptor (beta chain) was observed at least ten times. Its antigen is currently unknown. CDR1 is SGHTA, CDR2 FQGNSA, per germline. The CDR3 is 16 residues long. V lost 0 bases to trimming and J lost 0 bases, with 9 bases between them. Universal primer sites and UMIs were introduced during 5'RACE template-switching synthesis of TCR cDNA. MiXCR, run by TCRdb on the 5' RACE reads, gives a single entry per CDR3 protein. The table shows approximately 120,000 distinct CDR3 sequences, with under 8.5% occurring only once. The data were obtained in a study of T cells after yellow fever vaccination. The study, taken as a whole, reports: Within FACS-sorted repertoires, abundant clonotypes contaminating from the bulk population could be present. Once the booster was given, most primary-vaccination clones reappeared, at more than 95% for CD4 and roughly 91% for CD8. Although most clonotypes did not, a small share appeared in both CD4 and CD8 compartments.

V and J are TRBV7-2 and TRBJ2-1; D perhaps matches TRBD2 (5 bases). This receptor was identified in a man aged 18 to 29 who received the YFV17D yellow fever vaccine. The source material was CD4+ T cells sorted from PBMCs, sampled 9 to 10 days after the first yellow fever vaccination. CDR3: CASSLAPGSSYNEQFF. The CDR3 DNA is TGTGCCAGCAGCTTAGCCCCGGGGAGCTCCTACAATGAGCAGTTCTTC.